This T cell receptor (beta chain) was documented in a study of Ad26.COV2.S vaccination and SARS-CoV-2 variants. Study details: The study gave Ad26.COV2.S intramuscularly, once or twice 56 days apart.

Germline-derived CDR1 and CDR2 are SGHTS and YDEGEE. V was cut by 0 bases and J by 6 bases, with 12 bases left in between. The CDR3 sequence is 14 residues long. This clone has a single count. The sample's treatment: around 19 received Ad26.COV2.S at low or high dose, single or two shots; about 5 received placebo; per-sample allocation not given. Sampling happened 63 days after the first vaccine or placebo injection. The study used a vaccine consisting of an Ad26 vector that expressed Wuhan-strain SARS-CoV-2 spike. The protocol was immunoSEQ multiplex PCR, while the TCRdb copy is restricted to in-frame clones and leaves out a portion. The sample lists some 420,000 clones; approximately 87% were seen once.

Sequencing was performed on peripheral blood, taken in a trial of Ad26.COV2.S vaccine versus placebo. This chain connects TRBV5-8 to TRBJ1-2; D may be TRBD1 (5 bases). This sequence originates from a person aged 18-60 years who received the Ad26.COV2.S COVID-19 vaccine or a placebo. The CDR3 DNA sequence: TGTGCCAGCAGCTTGGCCGGGCAGGGTCATGGCTACACCTTC. Translated, it gives CASSLAGQGHGYTF.